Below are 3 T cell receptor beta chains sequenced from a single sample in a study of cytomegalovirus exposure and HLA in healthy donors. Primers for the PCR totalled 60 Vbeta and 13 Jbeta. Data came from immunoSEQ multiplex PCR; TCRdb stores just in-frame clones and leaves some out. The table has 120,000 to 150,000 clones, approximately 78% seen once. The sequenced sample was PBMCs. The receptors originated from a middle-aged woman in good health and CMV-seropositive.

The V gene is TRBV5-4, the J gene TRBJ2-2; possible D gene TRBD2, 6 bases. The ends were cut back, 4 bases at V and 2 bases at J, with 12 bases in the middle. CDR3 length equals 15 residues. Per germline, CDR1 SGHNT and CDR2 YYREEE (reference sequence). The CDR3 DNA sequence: TGTGCCAGCAGCGCCAGCGGGTTAAACACCGGGGAGCTGTTTTTT. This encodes CASSASGLNTGELFF. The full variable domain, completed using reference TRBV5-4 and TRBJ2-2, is ETGVTQSPTHLIKTRGQQVTLRCSSQSGHNTVSWYQQALGQGPQFIFQYYREEENGRGNFPPRFSGLQFPNYSSELNVNALELDDSALYLCASSASGLNTGELFFGEGSRLTVL.

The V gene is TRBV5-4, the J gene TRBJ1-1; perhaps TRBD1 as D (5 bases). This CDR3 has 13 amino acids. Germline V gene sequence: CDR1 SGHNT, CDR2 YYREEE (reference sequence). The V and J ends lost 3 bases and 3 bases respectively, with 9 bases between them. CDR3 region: CASSSRADTEAFF. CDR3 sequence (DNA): TGTGCCAGCAGCTCCAGGGCCGACACTGAAGCTTTCTTT.

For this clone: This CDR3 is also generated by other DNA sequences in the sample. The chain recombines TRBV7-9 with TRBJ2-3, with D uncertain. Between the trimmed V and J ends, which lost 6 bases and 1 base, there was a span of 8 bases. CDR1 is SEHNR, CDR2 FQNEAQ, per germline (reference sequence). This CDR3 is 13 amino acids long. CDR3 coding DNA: TGTGCCAGCAGGCTCTTAGGCACAGATACGCAGTATTTT. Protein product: CASRLLGTDTQYF.